One sample yielded the 8 T cell receptor beta chains listed below, sequenced in a study of response to subunit inactivated influenza vaccine. One entry per CDR3 protein, called by TCRdb with MiXCR from the RT-PCR reads. Counted here are 700,000 to 800,000 distinct CDR3 sequences, approximately 17% occurring once; the ten biggest clones make up under 13%. The source was PBMCs from blood, collected roughly 5 days after vaccination. These receptor sequences come from a middle-aged man who received an inactivated influenza vaccine.

This clonotype showed up just a few times. The gene calls are TRBV5-1 and TRBJ2-2; D possibly uses TRBD1 or TRBD2 (5 bases each). The CDR3 consists of 15 residues. The germline gives CDR1 SGHRS, CDR2 YFSETQ. V dropped 4 bases and J dropped 3 bases, with 13 bases sitting between them. The CDR3 DNA follows: TGCGCCAGCAGCCCCGGGACGAGGGACACCGGGGAGCTGTTTTTT. Protein: CASSPGTRDTGELFF.

This clonotype was detected only once. CDR3 bases: TGTGCCAGCAGCCCCCCCGGGAGAAGAGAATCCTACGAGCAGTACTTC. It is translated as CASSPPGRRESYEQYF. The chain uses TRBV7-9 and TRBJ2-7, with D perhaps matching TRBD2 (6 bases). Trimming shortened V by 5 bases and J by 1 base, and 18 bases separated the two germline ends. Germline CDR1 and CDR2: SEHNR and FQNEAQ (reference sequence). The CDR3 spans 16 residues.

Only a few counts were recorded for this clonotype. The chain uses TRBV11-2 and TRBJ2-7; D is uncertain. The CDR3 totals 15 residues. V lost 5 bases and J 2 bases, leaving 16 bases between the germline ends. Germline assignment: CDR1 SGHAT and CDR2 FQNNGV. The CDR3 region is CASSPLDRSPYEQYF. The DNA of the CDR3 is TGTGCCAGCAGCCCGCTAGACCGTAGCCCCTACGAGCAGTACTTC.

The V call is TRBV20-1, the J call TRBJ1-5; a weak D match, TRBD1 (5 bases). The germline V gene has CDR1 DFQATT and CDR2 SNEGSKA (reference sequence). Between the trimmed V and J ends, which lost 4 bases and 4 bases, there was a span of 23 bases. CDR3 size: 17 residues. The CDR3 DNA follows: TGCAGTGCTACCAAGGGGATTAGTGTGAGTTGGAATCAGCCCCAGCATTTT. Its translation: CSATKGISVSWNQPQHF.

The sample holds a few counts of this clonotype. The genes are TRBV24-1 and TRBJ2-2; 9 bases align to TRBD2. The CDR3 is 15 residues long. Per the germline V gene, CDR1 is KGHDR and CDR2 is SFDVKD. The junction had 4 bases not matched to a gene; V was cut back by 3 bases and J by 6 bases. The CDR3 loop is CATSDGLALAGELFF. Written as DNA, the CDR3 is TGTGCCACCAGTGATGGACTAGCGTTGGCCGGGGAGCTGTTTTTT.

This clonotype was found a few times. This rearrangement joins TRBV12-3 or TRBV12-4 to TRBJ2-1, with 8 bases identical to TRBD2. This CDR3 has 16 residues. V shed 5 bases and J 7 bases; nucleotides not matched to a gene: 13. CDR3 sequence (DNA): TGTGCCAGCAGTCCCCCGCGAGCGGGAGATCTTAATGAGCAGTTCTTC. Translated, it gives CASSPPRAGDLNEQFF.

This clonotype was observed a single time. This chain joins TRBV5-1 and TRBJ2-5; TRBD2 aligns across 7 bases. There are 15 residues in the CDR3. Germline CDR1 SGHRS, CDR2 YFSETQ. The junction had 3 bases not matched to a gene; V was cut back by 0 bases and J by 1 base. The CDR3 nucleotides are TGCGCCAGCAGCTTGGATACTAGCGCCCAAGAGACCCAGTACTTC. Its translation: CASSLDTSAQETQYF.

The rearrangement links TRBV7-3 to TRBJ2-4; a possible D gene is TRBD1 (5 bases). This CDR3 spans 14 amino acids. Germline CDR1 SGHTA, CDR2 FQGTGA. V was cut by 7 bases and J by 2 bases, with 12 bases left in between. The DNA for the CDR3 is TGTGCCAGCATCCTCCGACAGTCCAAAAACATTCAGTACTTC. This encodes CASILRQSKNIQYF.